What follows are 14 T cell receptor beta chains derived from one specimen sequenced in a study of blood T cells in healthy people across ages. The use of a sample-barcoded 5' primer and a J-beta primer mix characterized a second PCR of roughly 6 to 11 cycles. Via MiXCR, TCRdb re-called the 5' RACE reads, giving one row per CDR3 protein. The sample lists around 900,000 distinct CDR3 sequences; around 28% were seen once. Specimen: blood. The receptors shown here come from a woman over 75 in good health.

This clonotype appeared a few times. The chain has TRBV28 and TRBJ1-5, with D unclear. The CDR3 runs 14 residues. Germline loops: CDR1 MDHEN, CDR2 SYDVKM. V dropped 5 bases and J dropped 4 bases, with 12 bases sitting between them. In nucleotides, the CDR3 is TGTGCCAGCAGTATAGGCCTCTTAAATCAGCCCCAGCATTTT. Protein product: CASSIGLLNQPQHF. Using reference TRBV28 and TRBJ1-5 for the parts outside the CDR3, the full variable domain is DVKVTQSSRYLVKRTGEKVFLECVQDMDHENMFWYRQDPGLGLRLIYFSYDVKMKEKGDIPEGYSVSREKKERFSLILESASTNQTSMYLCASSIGLLNQPQHFGDGTRLSIL.

The table lists this clonotype with many counts. The chain joins TRBV7-9 to TRBJ2-3; a possible D gene is TRBD1 (6 bases). Germline V gene data show CDR1 as SEHNR and CDR2 as FQNEAQ (reference sequence). Trimming cost V 8 bases and J 0 bases, with 12 bases left between them. This CDR3 has 14 amino acids. CDR3 residues: CASPGTTSTDTQYF. The DNA of the CDR3 is TGTGCCAGCCCGGGGACAACTAGCACAGATACGCAGTATTTT. Filled out from reference TRBV7-9 and TRBJ2-3, the complete variable domain reads DTGVSQNPRHKITKRGQNVTFRCDPISEHNRLYWYRQTLGQGPEFLTYFQNEAQLEKSRLLSDRFSAERPKGSFSTLEIQRTEQGDSAMYLCASPGTTSTDTQYFGPGTRLTVL.

This clonotype was seen at least ten times. The chain joins TRBV5-1 to TRBJ1-1; D perhaps matches TRBD1 (6 bases). The germline V and J ends were trimmed by 5 bases and 5 bases, with 13 bases remaining between them. This CDR3 has 13 amino acids. Looked up from germline, CDR1 is SGHRS and CDR2 is YFSETQ. The CDR3 sequence is CASRWDTQTEAFF. CDR3 bases: TGCGCCAGCAGGTGGGACACCCAAACTGAAGCTTTCTTT.

This clonotype showed up many times. The gene calls are TRBV4-2 and TRBJ2-1; the D call may be TRBD1 or TRBD2 (5 bases each). The CDR3 sequence is 15 residues long. CDR1 and CDR2 (germline): LGHNA, YNFKEQ. Trimming removed 0 bases from V and 6 bases from J, with 12 bases in between. The CDR3 DNA is TGTGCCAGCAGCCAAGACCCGACGAGGGGCAATGAGCAGTTCTTC. Amino acids: CASSQDPTRGNEQFF.

This clonotype was recorded many times. The chain combines TRBV3-1 with TRBJ1-2, with D uncertain. CDR1 and CDR2 (germline): LGHDT, YNNKEL (reference sequence). This CDR3 has 16 amino acids. The V and J ends lost 2 bases and 7 bases respectively, with 20 bases between them. CDR3 protein: CASSQFPGAKIRGYTF. The CDR3, as DNA: TGTGCCAGCAGCCAATTCCCGGGAGCGAAAATACGTGGCTACACCTTC.

This clonotype was recorded a few times. This sequence joins TRBV5-5 and TRBJ1-1; tentatively, D is TRBD1 (5 bases). V lost 3 bases and J 1 base, leaving 13 bases between the germline ends. The CDR3 covers 15 residues. CDR1 SGHKS and CDR2 YYEKEE come from the germline V gene (reference sequence). The CDR3 sequence: CASSSGILQNTEAFF. In DNA, the CDR3 is TGTGCCAGCAGCTCAGGGATACTACAGAACACTGAAGCTTTCTTT.

This clonotype was detected many times. The chain has TRBV20-1 and TRBJ2-3; TRBD1 matches at 8 bases. CDR1 and CDR2 (germline): DFQATT, SNEGSKA (reference sequence). The CDR3 covers 14 residues. V lost 1 base to trimming and J lost 6 bases; unmatched junction nucleotides: 6. CDR3 amino acids: CSARAGGASDTQYF. The CDR3 DNA sequence: TGCAGTGCTAGAGCAGGGGGCGCATCGGATACGCAGTATTTT.

To note about this clonotype: A single base separates this from a much larger clone, so it may be a read error. The chain joins TRBV2 to TRBJ1-5, with D tentatively TRBD1 (5 bases). Germline V gives CDR1 SNHLY, CDR2 FYNNEI. CDR3 length: 12 amino acids. The DNA of the CDR3 is TGTGCCAGCAGGACAGTGAATCAGCTCCAGCATTTT. The encoded protein is CASRTVNQLQHF.

There are many counts of this clonotype. J is TRBJ1-2 and V is TRBV6-5; no clear D gene. Trimming shortened V by 5 bases and J by 3 bases, and 16 bases separated the two germline ends. Germline lookup yields CDR1 MNHEY and CDR2 SVGAGI. The CDR3 has 15 amino acids. CDR3 nucleotides: TGTGCCAGCAGTGCCCGGCTGAGAGGAGACTATGGCTACACCTTC. Its translation: CASSARLRGDYGYTF.

For this clonotype: A much larger clone differs by one base, so this may be a read error. The chain carries TRBV9 and TRBJ1-2; D uncertain. Germline assignment: CDR1 SGDLS and CDR2 YYNGEE. This CDR3 spans 12 amino acids. V shed 0 bases and J shed 7 bases, with 7 bases lying between them. Here the CDR3 DNA reads TGTGCCAGCAGCGTAGCAGGCCTTGGCTACACCTTC. Translation gives CASSVAGLGYTF.

This chain connects TRBV7-8 to TRBJ1-5; tentatively, D is TRBD1 (6 bases). V was clipped by 5 bases and J by 5 bases, with 13 bases between them. The CDR3 totals 14 residues. CDR1 is SGHVS and CDR2 is FQNEAQ in the germline V gene. CDR3 nucleotides: TGTGCCAGCAGCCCAGGGGCGGCGGATCAGCCCCAGCATTTT. This codes for CASSPGAADQPQHF. The full variable domain, with the rest looked up from reference TRBV7-8 and TRBJ1-5, is GAGVSQSPRYKVAKRGQDVALRCDPISGHVSLFWYQQALGQGPEFLTYFQNEAQLDKSGLPSDRFFAERPEGSVSTLKIQRTQQEDSAVYLCASSPGAADQPQHFGDGTRLSIL.

This clonotype has a count of ten or more. The chain couples TRBV7-2 to TRBJ2-5; the match to TRBD2 covers 15 bases. This CDR3 contains 17 residues. With V trimmed by 5 bases and J by 1 base, 5 bases remained unmatched. CDR1 and CDR2 from the germline V gene are SGHTA and FQGNSA. The CDR3 sequence: CASSLGTSGRTQETQYF. In nucleotides, the CDR3 is TGTGCCAGCAGCCTCGGGACTAGCGGGAGGACCCAAGAGACCCAGTACTTC.

The chain employs TRBV6-1 and TRBJ1-4; a weak D match, TRBD1 (5 bases). Germline V gene lookup returns CDR1 MNHNS and CDR2 SASEGT. Trimming stripped 6 bases from V and 7 bases from J, with 15 bases between. The length of the CDR3 is 14 residues. The CDR3 spells CASRGDGFFEKLFF. The CDR3 DNA follows: TGTGCCAGCAGGGGGGACGGATTCTTTGAAAAACTGTTTTTT.

This clonotype was seen repeatedly, ten times or more. The V call is TRBV3-1, the J call TRBJ2-1; D not certain. Germline CDR1 is LGHDT and CDR2 is YNNKEL (reference sequence). V dropped 1 base and J dropped 7 bases, with 17 bases sitting between them. There are 16 residues in the CDR3. CDR3 in DNA: TGTGCCAGCAGCCAAGTCTTCGGCTGGTCCCGGAATGAGCAGTTCTTC. Protein sequence: CASSQVFGWSRNEQFF.